Presented here are 9 T cell receptor beta chains from one specimen sequenced in a study of Ad26.COV2.S vaccination and SARS-CoV-2 variants. Treatment indicated: roughly 19 received Ad26.COV2.S at low or high dose, single or two shots; roughly 5 received placebo; per-sample allocation not given. All samples were drawn on day 63, counting from the first vaccine or placebo injection. Profiled with immunoSEQ multiplex PCR; TCRdb holds only in-frame clones, not every one. The sample contains 300,000 to 500,000 clones, 75% to 90% of which appear only once. The sample was peripheral blood, taken in a trial of Ad26.COV2.S vaccine versus placebo. The receptors derive from a person aged 18 to 65 who received the Ad26.COV2.S COVID-19 vaccine or a placebo.

The chain is built from TRBV27 and TRBJ1-6; D might be TRBD1 (5 bases). This CDR3 spans 14 amino acids. Trimming took 3 bases from V and 5 from J, leaving 8 bases between them. CDR1 and CDR2 (germline): MNHEY, SMNVEV (reference sequence). The CDR3: CASSFWGDNSPLHF. The CDR3 region has the DNA TGTGCCAGCAGTTTTTGGGGGGATAATTCACCCCTCCACTTT.

The J gene is TRBJ1-1, the V gene TRBV12-3 or TRBV12-4, with D unresolved. Between the trimmed V and J ends, which lost 2 bases and 6 bases, there was a span of 10 bases. The length of the CDR3 is 13 residues. The CDR3 DNA follows: TGTGCCAGCAGTTTAACAAGCGCCCCTGAAGCTTTCTTT. Its protein is CASSLTSAPEAFF.

V is TRBV3-1 (or the pseudogene TRBV3-2) and J is TRBJ1-2; 9 positions agree with TRBD1. This CDR3 has 16 amino acids. V gave up 1 base and J gave up 8 bases; unmatched junction bases: 11. Germline loops: CDR1 LGHDT, CDR2 YNNKEL (reference sequence). The CDR3 DNA reads TGTGCCAGCAGCCAAGCCCCGGGACAGGGTCTTAGCGGCTACACCTTC. It is translated as CASSQAPGQGLSGYTF.

The chain uses TRBV5-4 and TRBJ1-2; 7 bases line up with TRBD1. With V trimmed by 0 bases and J by 4 bases, 6 bases remained unmatched. This CDR3 is built from 15 residues. Germline CDR1 and CDR2: SGHNT and YYREEE (reference sequence). CDR3 protein: CASSLAPGQIYGYTF. CDR3 nucleotides: TGTGCCAGCAGCTTGGCTCCGGGACAGATCTATGGCTACACCTTC.

The CDR3 reads CASSYGAASGNTIYF. In nucleotides, the CDR3 is TGTGCCAGCAGTTACGGCGCTGCCTCTGGAAACACCATATATTTT. The genes are TRBV6-5 and TRBJ1-3, with D hard to call. Germline assignment: CDR1 MNHEY and CDR2 SVGAGI. The CDR3 has 15 amino acids. With 2 bases removed from V and 0 bases from J, the gap between germline ends came to 8 bases.

The chain couples TRBV7-8 to TRBJ2-3; no reliable D call. With 5 bases removed from V and 2 bases from J, the gap between germline ends came to 17 bases. The CDR3 sequence is 16 residues long. The germline gives CDR1 SGHVS, CDR2 FQNEAQ. CDR3 DNA: TGTGCCAGCAGCCTTAGTGGAGCTGCCTACACAGATACGCAGTATTTT. Amino acids: CASSLSGAAYTDTQYF.

This clone was detected a few times. The rearrangement uses TRBV7-2 and TRBJ1-2; TRBD1 matches at 7 bases. The trim removed 0 bases at V and 8 bases at J, leaving 3 bases unmatched. The CDR3 totals 13 residues. Looked up from germline, CDR1 is SGHTA and CDR2 is FQGNSA. CDR3 in amino acids: CASSLAGGVGYTF. The CDR3 nucleotides are TGTGCCAGCAGCTTAGCAGGGGGCGTCGGCTACACCTTC.

The chain couples TRBV5-4 to TRBJ2-3; D is ambiguous. V was shortened by 0 bases and J by 1 base, with 9 bases between the two germline ends. CDR3 size: 15 residues. From germline, CDR1 is SGHNT and CDR2 YYREEE (reference sequence). The CDR3 DNA follows: TGTGCCAGCAGCTTGGTTCCAGCAGGCACAGATACGCAGTATTTT. Residues: CASSLVPAGTDTQYF.

The rearrangement joins TRBV6-5 to TRBJ1-1; D is possibly TRBD1 (6 bases). V lost 4 bases to trimming and J lost 6 bases, with 15 bases between them. The CDR3 consists of 14 residues. Germline assignment: CDR1 MNHEY and CDR2 SVGAGI. The CDR3 coding sequence is TGTGCCAGCAGTTCAGGGGCGAGTGGCTCTGAAGCTTTCTTT. This gives the protein CASSSGASGSEAFF.